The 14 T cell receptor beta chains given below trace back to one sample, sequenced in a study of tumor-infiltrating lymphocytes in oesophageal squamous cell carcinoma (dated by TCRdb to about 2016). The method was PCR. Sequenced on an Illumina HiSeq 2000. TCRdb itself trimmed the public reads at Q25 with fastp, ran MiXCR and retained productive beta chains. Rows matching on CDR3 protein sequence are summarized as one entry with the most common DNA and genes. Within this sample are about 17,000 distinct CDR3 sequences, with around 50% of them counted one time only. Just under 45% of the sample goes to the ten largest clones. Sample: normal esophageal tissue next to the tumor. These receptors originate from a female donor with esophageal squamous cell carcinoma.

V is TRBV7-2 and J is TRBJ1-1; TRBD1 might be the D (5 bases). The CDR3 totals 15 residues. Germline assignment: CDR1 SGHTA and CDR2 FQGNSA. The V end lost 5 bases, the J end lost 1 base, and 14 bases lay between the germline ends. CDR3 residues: CASSPTAGRNTEAFF. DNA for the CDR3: TGTGCCAGCAGCCCGACGGCAGGGAGGAACACTGAAGCTTTCTTT.

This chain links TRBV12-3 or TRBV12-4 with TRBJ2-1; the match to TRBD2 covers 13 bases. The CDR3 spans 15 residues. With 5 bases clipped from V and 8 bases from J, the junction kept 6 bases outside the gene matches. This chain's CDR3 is CASSQGLAGVDEQFF. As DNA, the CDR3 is TGTGCCAGCAGTCAAGGACTAGCGGGGGTAGATGAGCAGTTCTTC.

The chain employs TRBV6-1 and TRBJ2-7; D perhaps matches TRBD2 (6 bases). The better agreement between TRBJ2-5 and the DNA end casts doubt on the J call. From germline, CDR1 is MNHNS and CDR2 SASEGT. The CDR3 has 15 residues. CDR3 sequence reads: CASSSRGTNQETQYF. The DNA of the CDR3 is TGTGCCAGCAGTTCTCGGGGGACGAACCAAGAGACCCAGTACTTC.

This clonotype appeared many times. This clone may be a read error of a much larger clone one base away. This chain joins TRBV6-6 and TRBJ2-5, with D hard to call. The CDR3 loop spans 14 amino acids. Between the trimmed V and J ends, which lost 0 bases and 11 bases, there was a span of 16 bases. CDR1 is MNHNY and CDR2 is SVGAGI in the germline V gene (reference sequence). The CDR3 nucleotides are TGTGCCAGCAGTTACTCGGCGCTCTACAATGAGCAGTACTTC. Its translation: CASSYSALYNEQYF.

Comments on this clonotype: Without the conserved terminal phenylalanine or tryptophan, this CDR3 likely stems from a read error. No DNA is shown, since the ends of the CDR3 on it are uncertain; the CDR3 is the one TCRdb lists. The CDR3 sequence is CASSHPGRNYGYTFGS. The V gene is TRBV12-3 or TRBV12-4, the J gene TRBJ2-1; the D call of TRBD1 is as the table states it, not checked on the DNA. 16 amino acids form the CDR3, both terminal residues included.

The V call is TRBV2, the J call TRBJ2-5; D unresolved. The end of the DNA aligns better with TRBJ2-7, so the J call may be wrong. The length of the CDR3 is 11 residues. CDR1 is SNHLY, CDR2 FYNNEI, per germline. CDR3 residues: CAIRVLYEQYF. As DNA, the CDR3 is TGTGCCATCCGGGTTCTCTACGAGCAGTACTTC.

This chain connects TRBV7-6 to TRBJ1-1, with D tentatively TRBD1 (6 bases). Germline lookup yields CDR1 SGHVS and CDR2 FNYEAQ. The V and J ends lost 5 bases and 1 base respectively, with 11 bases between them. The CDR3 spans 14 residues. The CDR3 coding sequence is TGTGCCAGCAGCCTTGAGGGACAGAACACTGAAGCTTTCTTT. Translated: CASSLEGQNTEAFF.

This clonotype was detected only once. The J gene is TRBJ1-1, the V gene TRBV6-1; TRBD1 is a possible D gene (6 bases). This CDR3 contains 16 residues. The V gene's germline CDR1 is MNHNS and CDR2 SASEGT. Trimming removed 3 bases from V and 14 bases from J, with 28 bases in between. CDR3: CASSERWGQTMDEQFF. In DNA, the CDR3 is TGTGCCAGCAGTGAGCGCTGGGGACAAACAATGGATGAGCAGTTCTTT.

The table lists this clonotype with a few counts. The CDR3 nucleotides read TGTGCCAGCAGCTTAGCTGAGGGGCAGTACACCTTC. This gives the protein CASSLAEGQYTF. J is TRBJ1-2 and V is TRBV7-8; D is perhaps TRBD1 (5 bases). Germline-derived CDR1 and CDR2 are SGHVS and FQNEAQ. Trimming took off 0 bases at V and 11 bases at J, with 10 bases between the two ends. This CDR3 spans 12 amino acids.

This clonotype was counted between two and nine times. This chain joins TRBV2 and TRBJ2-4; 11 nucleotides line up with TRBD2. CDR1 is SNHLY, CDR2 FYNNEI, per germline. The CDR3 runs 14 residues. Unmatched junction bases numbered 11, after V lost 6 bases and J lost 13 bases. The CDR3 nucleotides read TGTGCCAGCAGCCCGACTAGCGGGATCGGAGAGCAGTACTTC. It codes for CASSPTSGIGEQYF. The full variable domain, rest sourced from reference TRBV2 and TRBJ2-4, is EPEVTQTPSHQVTQMGQEVILRCVPISNHLYFYWYRQILGQKVEFLVSFYNNEISEKSEIFDDQFSVERPDGSNFTLKIRSTKLEDSAMYFCASSPTSGIGEQYFGAGTRLSVL.

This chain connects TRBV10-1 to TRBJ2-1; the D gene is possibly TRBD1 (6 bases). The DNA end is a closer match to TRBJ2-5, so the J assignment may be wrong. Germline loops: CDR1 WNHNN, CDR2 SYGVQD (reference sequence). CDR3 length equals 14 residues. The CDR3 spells CASSRDTDQETQYF. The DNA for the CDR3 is TGCGCCAGCAGTCGGGACACCGACCAAGAGACCCAGTACTTC.

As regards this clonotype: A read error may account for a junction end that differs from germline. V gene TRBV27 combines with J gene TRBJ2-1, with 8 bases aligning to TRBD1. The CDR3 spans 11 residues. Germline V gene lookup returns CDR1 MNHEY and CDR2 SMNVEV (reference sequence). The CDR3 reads CASRTGDEQLF. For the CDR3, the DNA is TGTGCCAGCAGGACAGGGGATGAGCAGCTCTTC.

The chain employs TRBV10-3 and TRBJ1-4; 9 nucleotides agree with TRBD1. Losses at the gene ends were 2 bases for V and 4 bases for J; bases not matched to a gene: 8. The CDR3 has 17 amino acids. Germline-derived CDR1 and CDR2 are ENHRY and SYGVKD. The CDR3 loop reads CAISEDTGGGLNEKLFF. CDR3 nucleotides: TGTGCCATCAGTGAGGATACAGGGGGCGGCCTTAATGAAAAACTGTTTTTT.

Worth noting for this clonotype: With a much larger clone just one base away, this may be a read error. The CDR3 DNA reads as TGTGCCAGCAGTGCCGCGTGGGAAGTTGACACAGATACGCAGTATTTT. Translating gives CASSAAWEVDTDTQYF. This sequence joins TRBV28 and TRBJ2-3; no clear D gene. The germline gives CDR1 MDHEN, CDR2 SYDVKM. V lost 5 bases and J 2 bases, leaving 17 bases between the germline ends. The CDR3 length is 16 residues. The complete variable domain, with remaining parts taken from reference TRBV28 and TRBJ2-3, reads DVKVTQSSRYLVKRTGEKVFLECVQDMDHENMFWYRQDPGLGLRLIYFSYDVKMKEKGDIPEGYSVSREKKERFSLILESASTNQTSMYLCASSAAWEVDTDTQYFGPGTRLTVL.